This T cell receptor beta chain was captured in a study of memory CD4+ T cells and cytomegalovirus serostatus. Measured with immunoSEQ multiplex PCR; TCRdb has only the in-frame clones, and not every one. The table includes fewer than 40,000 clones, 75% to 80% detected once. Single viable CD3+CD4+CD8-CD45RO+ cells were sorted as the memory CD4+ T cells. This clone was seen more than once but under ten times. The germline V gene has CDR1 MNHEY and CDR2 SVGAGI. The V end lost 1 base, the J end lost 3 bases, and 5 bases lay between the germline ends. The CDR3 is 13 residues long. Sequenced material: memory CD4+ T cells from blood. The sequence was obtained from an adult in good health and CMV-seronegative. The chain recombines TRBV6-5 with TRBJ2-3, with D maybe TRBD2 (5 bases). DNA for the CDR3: TGTGCCAGCAGTTACTGGAGGACAGATACGCAGTATTTT. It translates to CASSYWRTDTQYF.